This T cell receptor (beta chain) came from a study of cytomegalovirus exposure and HLA in healthy donors. The study, taken as a whole, reports: Analysis performed later showed TCR beta chains linked to HLA being more clonally expanded than equally common others. A later analysis linked a missense variant in DCLRE1C to the trimming of TCR beta V and J genes.

Whereas donors were nominally healthy upon sampling, unrecorded immune exposures were probable. This CDR3 has 18 amino acids. The germline V gene encodes CDR1 MNHNS and CDR2 SASEGT. V gave up 2 bases and J gave up 4 bases, with 23 bases separating them. Amplification used 60 Vbeta primers and 13 Jbeta primers. The table came from immunoSEQ multiplex PCR; TCRdb's copy has only in-frame clones and leaves some out. Altogether about 120,000 clones are present, 75% to 85% being singletons, with the ten largest covering 7.5% to 9%. This clone showed up just a few times. Its antigen is currently unknown. This sequence originates from a female donor in good health and CMV-seropositive. Sequenced input: PBMCs. The chain joins TRBV6-1 to TRBJ1-1, with D perhaps TRBD1 (6 bases). CDR3 in amino acids: CASSEPFLWGGRGTEAFF. DNA for the CDR3: TGTGCCAGCAGTGAACCCTTTTTGTGGGGGGGCAGGGGCACTGAAGCTTTCTTT.